A single T cell receptor beta chain is shown here with its context. Unmatched junction bases numbered 4, after V lost 3 bases and J lost 5 bases. The CDR3 is made up of 14 amino acids. CDR1 WNHNN and CDR2 SYGVQD come from the germline V gene (reference sequence). In the original processing: Reference gene primer amplification in the assay estimated nucleated cell counts. TCRdb keeps only in-frame clones here, not all; method: immunoSEQ multiplex PCR. D and trimming were read from the DNA, whereas the V and J calls and clone size are those reported in that table. The sample contains 350,000 to 550,000 clones, around 89% of which appear only once. This sample was taken from a study of blood T cell repertoires in COVID-19. Study background: Spain, Italy and the United States supplied samples that represented acute and convalescent COVID-19. T cells, B-cell-depleted T cells, or PBMCs supplied cDNA or gDNA.

The sample taken for sequencing was peripheral blood. The origin of this receptor is a woman younger than 45 with acute or convalescent COVID-19. The chain joins TRBV10-1 to TRBJ2-7, with 10 positions matching TRBD2. The CDR3 spells CASSEAGGPNEQYF. CDR3 DNA: TGCGCCAGCAGTGAAGCGGGGGGGCCAAACGAGCAGTACTTC.